The clone carrying this T cell receptor (beta chain) was seen at least ten times. The entry originates in a study of blood T cell repertoires in COVID-19. Whole-study context: The United States, Italy and Spain provided the acute and convalescent COVID-19 samples. PBMCs, B-cell-depleted T cells, or T cells provided the cDNA or gDNA that made up the material.

Authors' data handling: How many nucleated cells were present was estimated from reference gene primer amplification. TCRdb's table, derived via immunoSEQ multiplex PCR, lists solely in-frame clones and lacks some. D and trimming were read from the DNA, whereas the V and J calls and clone size are those reported in that table. Here the sample spans roughly 250,000 clones, 65% to 85% being singletons. V was trimmed by 6 bases and J by 0 bases, leaving 9 bases between them. Germline CDR1 reads MNHEY; CDR2 reads SVGAGI. CDR3 length: 14 amino acids. This clonotype was sampled from a human donor in a cohort sampled during active COVID-19. Specimen: peripheral blood. The rearrangement uses TRBV6-5 and TRBJ1-3; no firm D call. The CDR3 bases are TGTGCCAGCAGGGCGAGGGACTCTGGAAACACCATATATTTT. Translated, it gives CASRARDSGNTIYF.